A selection of T cell receptor beta chains follows, all from one sample in a study of blood T cells in healthy people across ages. A single record per CDR3 protein comes from TCRdb applying MiXCR to the 5' RACE reads. The sample includes about a million distinct CDR3 sequences, 45% to 60% seen only once; the top ten take 20% to 25%. Sequenced sample: blood. The receptors here all came from a woman between 55 and 75 years old in good health. Both conserved end residues are part of each CDR3.

v_gene	j_gene	CDR3aa
TRBV7-8	TRBJ2-3	CASSLNPGNTDTQYF
TRBV20-1	TRBJ2-1	CSRLAGVTYNEQFF
TRBV27	TRBJ2-7	CASSLRGGLYEQYF
TRBV4-3	TRBJ2-3	CASSQGSGGSTDTQYF
TRBV6-1	TRBJ1-5	CACGAGDMGNQPQHF
TRBV11-2	TRBJ2-3	CASSFWDSTDTQYF
TRBV5-1	TRBJ1-2	CASSVLVSRGYTF
TRBV12-3/TRBV12-4	TRBJ1-2	CASSSPDRFGGYTF
TRBV20-1	TRBJ2-3	CSAREGFPAGRDTQYF
TRBV11-2	TRBJ2-7	CASSLVGFHEQYF
TRBV28	TRBJ1-5	CASSLGLPQHF
TRBV9	NA	CASSPQAVNEQYF
TRBV4-1	TRBJ2-6	CASSQGSQSSGANVLTF
TRBV20-1	TRBJ2-7	CSARGPSVGSSYEQYF
TRBV20-1	TRBJ2-1	CSARYRTGPFF
TRBV7-3	TRBJ1-2	CASSQQGTPSYGYTF
TRBV20-1	TRBJ1-4	CSATYGQVLFNEKLFF
TRBV20-1	TRBJ2-5	CSRPGQGNNELYF
TRBV10-3	TRBJ2-5	CAIRDPVGETQYF
TRBV6-2/TRBV6-3	TRBJ2-4	CASSYSRAGAKNIQYF
TRBV5-5	TRBJ2-3	CASSLGVTSGITDTQYF
TRBV18	TRBJ1-2	CASSPFSDRRYTF
TRBV9	TRBJ2-2	CASSLRTSGLVSGELFF
TRBV24-1	TRBJ2-3	CATSDLPQETQYF
TRBV14	TRBJ2-5	CASSQHQGIETQYF
TRBV12-3/TRBV12-4	TRBJ1-5	CASSPAGSRGQPQHF
TRBV7-2	TRBJ2-3	CASSKAGTDTQYF
TRBV12-3/TRBV12-4	TRBJ1-2	CASSWTGVTGYTF
TRBV7-8	TRBJ2-3	CASSTGASGTDTQYF
TRBV4-2	TRBJ2-7	CASSQMTGGLGEQYF
TRBV29-1	NA	CSVGGGDVGETQYF
TRBV28	TRBJ2-7	CAAWDNYYEQYF
TRBV7-3	TRBJ2-1	CASNPGPKYEQFF
TRBV2	TRBJ2-3	CASSLSRLAHMDTQYF
TRBV24-1	TRBJ2-3	CATSVGVTDTQYF
TRBV5-1	TRBJ1-2	CASSSPGEREGYGYTF
TRBV20-1	TRBJ2-7	CSALSRQGRTYEQYF
TRBV6-2/TRBV6-3	TRBJ2-3	CASRIDLRRTDTQYF
TRBV20-1	TRBJ1-5	CSASFPQLYSNQPQHF
TRBV11-3	TRBJ2-1	CASSLEGTGRGHEQFF
TRBV27	TRBJ2-3	CASSSDPGTQYF
TRBV12-3/TRBV12-4	TRBJ2-1	CASTLSGSAYNEQFF
TRBV27	TRBJ2-2	CASRPGLAGGRVTGELFF
TRBV5-6	TRBJ1-6	CASSPRGGSYNSPLHF
TRBV7-9	TRBJ2-5	CASSGTGPRAQETQYF